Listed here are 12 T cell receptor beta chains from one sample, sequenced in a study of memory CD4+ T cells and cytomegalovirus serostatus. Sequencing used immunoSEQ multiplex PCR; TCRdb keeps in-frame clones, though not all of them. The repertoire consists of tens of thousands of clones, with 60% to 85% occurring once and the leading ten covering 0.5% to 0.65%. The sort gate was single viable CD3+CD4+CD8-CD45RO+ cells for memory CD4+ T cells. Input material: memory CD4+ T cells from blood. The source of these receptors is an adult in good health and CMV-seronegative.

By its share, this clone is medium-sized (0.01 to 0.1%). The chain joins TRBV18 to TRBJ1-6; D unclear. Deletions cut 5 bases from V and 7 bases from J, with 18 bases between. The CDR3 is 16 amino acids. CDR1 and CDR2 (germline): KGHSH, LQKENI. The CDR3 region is CASSSLPPGPNSPLHF. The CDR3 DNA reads TGTGCCAGCTCATCTTTGCCCCCGGGCCCCAATTCACCCCTCCACTTT.

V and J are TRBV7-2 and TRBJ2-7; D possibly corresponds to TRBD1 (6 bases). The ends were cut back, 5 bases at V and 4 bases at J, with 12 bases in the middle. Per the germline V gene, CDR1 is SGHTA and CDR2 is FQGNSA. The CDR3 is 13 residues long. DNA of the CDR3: TGTGCCAGCAGCCCGGACAGACTGTACGAGCAGTACTTC. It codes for CASSPDRLYEQYF.

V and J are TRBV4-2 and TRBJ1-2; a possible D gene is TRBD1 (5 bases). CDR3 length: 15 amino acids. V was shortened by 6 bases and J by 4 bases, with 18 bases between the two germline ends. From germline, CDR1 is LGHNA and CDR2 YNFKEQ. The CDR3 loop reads CASSYSGAGLYGYTF. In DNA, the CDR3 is TGTGCCAGCAGTTACTCGGGTGCAGGGCTCTATGGCTACACCTTC.

The CDR3 nucleotides read TGTGCCAGCAGAGAGGACGGAGCCTACAATGAGCAGTTCTTC. This sequence encodes CASREDGAYNEQFF. V is TRBV2 and J is TRBJ2-1; D is ambiguous. V was shortened by 6 bases and J by 2 bases, with 11 bases between the two germline ends. CDR3 length equals 14 residues. Germline V gene lookup returns CDR1 SNHLY and CDR2 FYNNEI.

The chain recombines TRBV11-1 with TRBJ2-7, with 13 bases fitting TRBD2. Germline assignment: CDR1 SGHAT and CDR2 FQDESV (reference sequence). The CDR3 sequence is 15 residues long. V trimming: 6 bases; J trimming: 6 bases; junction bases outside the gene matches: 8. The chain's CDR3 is CASSITSGGAAEQYF. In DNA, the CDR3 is TGTGCCAGCAGTATTACTAGCGGGGGGGCCGCCGAGCAGTACTTC.

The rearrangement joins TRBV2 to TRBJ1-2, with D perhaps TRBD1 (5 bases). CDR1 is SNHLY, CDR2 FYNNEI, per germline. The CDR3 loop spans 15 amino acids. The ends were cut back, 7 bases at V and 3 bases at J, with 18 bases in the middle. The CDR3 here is CASTPGGMFDYGYTF. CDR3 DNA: TGTGCCAGCACACCCGGGGGGATGTTCGACTATGGCTACACCTTC.

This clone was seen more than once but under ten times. DNA for the CDR3: TGTGCCAGCAGCTCTTCACCTGCCAACACCGGGGAGCTGTTTTTT. Translated: CASSSSPANTGELFF. The chain combines TRBV7-6 with TRBJ2-2, with no clear D. The CDR3 is 15 amino acids. Germline V lookup: CDR1 SGHVS, CDR2 FNYEAQ. The ends were cut back, 4 bases at V and 2 bases at J, with 11 bases in the middle.

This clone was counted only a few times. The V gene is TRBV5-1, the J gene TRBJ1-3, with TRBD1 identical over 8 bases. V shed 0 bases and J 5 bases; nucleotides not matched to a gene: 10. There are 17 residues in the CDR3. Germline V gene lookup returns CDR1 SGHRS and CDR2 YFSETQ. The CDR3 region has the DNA TGCGCCAGCAGCTTGGGTCCAGGGGGCGCTTTTCGAAACACCATATATTTT. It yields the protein CASSLGPGGAFRNTIYF.

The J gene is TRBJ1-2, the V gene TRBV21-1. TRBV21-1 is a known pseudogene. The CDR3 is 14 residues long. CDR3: CASSKEGSNYGYTF. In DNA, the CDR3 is TGTGCCAGCAGCAAAGAGGGATCAAACTATGGCTACACCTTC.

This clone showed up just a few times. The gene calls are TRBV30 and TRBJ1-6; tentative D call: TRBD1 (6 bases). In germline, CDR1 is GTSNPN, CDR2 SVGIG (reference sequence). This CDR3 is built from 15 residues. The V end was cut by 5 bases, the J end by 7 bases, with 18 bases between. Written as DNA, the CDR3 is TGTGCCTGGCTCGAATTTACAGGGCCGAATTCACCCCTCCACTTT. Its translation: CAWLEFTGPNSPLHF.

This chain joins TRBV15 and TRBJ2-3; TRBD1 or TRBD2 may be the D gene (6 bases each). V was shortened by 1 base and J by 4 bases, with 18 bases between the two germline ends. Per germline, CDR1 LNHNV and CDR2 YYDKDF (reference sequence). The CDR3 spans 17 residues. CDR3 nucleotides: TGTGCCACCAGCAGAGGAGCTTCGGGGGCATATGCAGATACGCAGTATTTT. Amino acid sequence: CATSRGASGAYADTQYF.

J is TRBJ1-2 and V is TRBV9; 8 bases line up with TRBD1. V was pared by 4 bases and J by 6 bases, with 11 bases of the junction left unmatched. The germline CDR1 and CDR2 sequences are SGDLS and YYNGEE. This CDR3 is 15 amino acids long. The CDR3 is CASSSSPDRVDGYTF. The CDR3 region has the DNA TGTGCCAGCAGCTCTAGTCCGGACAGGGTAGATGGCTACACCTTC.